In its sample, the clone carrying this T cell receptor (beta chain) was seen a few times. Its antigen remains unknown. Unmatched junction bases numbered 8, after V lost 3 bases and J lost 8 bases. Germline loops: CDR1 WNHNN, CDR2 SYGVQD (reference sequence). The CDR3 totals 14 residues. Every TCR cDNA molecule bore its own unique molecular identifier. TCRdb re-analysed the 5' RACE reads in MiXCR, keeping a single row per CDR3 protein. Seen here are more than 50,000 distinct CDR3 sequences, around 7% observed once, and the top ten hold around 2.6%. These data are taken from a study of spatial heterogeneity in lung cancer. Findings and caveats of the study: Ubiquitous expanded tumor TCRs were seen in blood more at resection than at follow-up.

The sample's time point: sample taken at primary tumor resection. Unsorted samples of tumor, nontumor lung or frozen PBMC had their whole RNA sequenced. The J gene is TRBJ2-3, the V gene TRBV10-1, with TRBD2 matching 7 bases. The TCR was taken from a female donor with early-stage non-small cell lung cancer. The sequences come from PBMCs, collected at surgery. Here the CDR3 reads CASSESGDVSTQYF. The DNA of the CDR3 is TGCGCCAGCAGTGAAAGCGGGGACGTTTCTACGCAGTATTTT.